A selection of T cell receptor beta chains follows, all from one sample in a study of cytomegalovirus exposure and HLA in healthy donors. The assay was immunoSEQ multiplex PCR, and TCRdb's table has in-frame clones only and misses some. The sample lists 150,000 to 200,000 clones, over 60% occurring once. The sequencing sample was made of PBMCs. Source of these receptors: a woman aged 30 to 39 in good health and CMV-seronegative. Both conserved end residues are part of each CDR3. A D gene is named only where the DNA matches it firmly. The size of a clone is reported for some rows only, either as once, few or many, or as a class for expanded clones.

cdr3_nt: TGTGCCAGCAGCTTGGAGCTGAACACCGGGGAGCTGTTTTTT
cdr3_aa: CASSLELNTGELFF
v_call: TRBV5-4
d_call: NA
j_call: TRBJ2-2
clone_size: NA

cdr3_nt: TGCGCCAGCAGCCAAGGGGACATCAGCACTGAAGCTTTCTTT
cdr3_aa: CASSQGDISTEAFF
v_call: TRBV4-3
d_call: NA
j_call: TRBJ1-1
clone_size: few

cdr3_nt: TGTGCCAGCAGCTTCTCCCATAGCGGGACCTACACCGGGGAGCTGTTTTTT
cdr3_aa: CASSFSHSGTYTGELFF
v_call: TRBV9
d_call: TRBD2
j_call: TRBJ2-2
clone_size: NA

cdr3_nt: TGTGCCAGCAGCTTTTTTCTAGCCGGTGAGCAGTACTTC
cdr3_aa: CASSFFLAGEQYF
v_call: TRBV5-4
d_call: NA
j_call: TRBJ2-5
clone_size: NA

cdr3_nt: TGTGCCAGCAGCCTAACTCTAGCGAAGCAGTTCTTC
cdr3_aa: CASSLTLAKQFF
v_call: TRBV7-9
d_call: NA
j_call: TRBJ2-1
clone_size: NA

cdr3_nt: TGTGCCAGCAGCGTAGCGGGGGACTCCTACAATGAGCAGTTCTTC
cdr3_aa: CASSVAGDSYNEQFF
v_call: TRBV9
d_call: NA
j_call: TRBJ2-1
clone_size: NA

cdr3_nt: TGTGCCAGCAGCCAAATTATACTAGCGGGAGGTGGCAATGAGCAGTTCTTC
cdr3_aa: CASSQIILAGGGNEQFF
v_call: TRBV4-2
d_call: TRBD2
j_call: TRBJ2-1
clone_size: NA

cdr3_nt: TGTGCCAGCAGCCAGGACAGGGAGCAGCCCCAGCATTTT
cdr3_aa: CASSQDREQPQHF
v_call: TRBV5-4
d_call: TRBD1
j_call: TRBJ1-5
clone_size: once

cdr3_nt: TGTGCCAGCAGACTCGACAGGGGGCCCTACGAGCAGTACTTC
cdr3_aa: CASRLDRGPYEQYF
v_call: TRBV6-1
d_call: TRBD1
j_call: TRBJ2-7
clone_size: NA

cdr3_nt: TGCGCCAGCAGCTTCGGCTATACAGGGGGCTGGTACGAGCAGTACTTC
cdr3_aa: CASSFGYTGGWYEQYF
v_call: TRBV5-1
d_call: TRBD1
j_call: TRBJ2-7
clone_size: NA

cdr3_nt: TGTGCCAGCAGTTTGGAGGGAAGCTCCTACAATGAGCAGTTCTTC
cdr3_aa: CASSLEGSSYNEQFF
v_call: TRBV28
d_call: NA
j_call: TRBJ2-1
clone_size: NA

cdr3_nt: TGTGCCAGCAGTTACGGAGGTAGCAATCAGCCCCAGCATTTT
cdr3_aa: CASSYGGSNQPQHF
v_call: TRBV6-5
d_call: NA
j_call: TRBJ1-5
clone_size: NA

cdr3_nt: TGTGCCAGCACGTTTCCGGGACAGGGGGGGTTCGAGCAGTACTTC
cdr3_aa: CASTFPGQGGFEQYF
v_call: TRBV7-9
d_call: TRBD1
j_call: TRBJ2-7
clone_size: NA

cdr3_nt: TGTGCCAGCAGCCGGACTAGTTACGAGCAGTACTTC
cdr3_aa: CASSRTSYEQYF
v_call: TRBV14
d_call: TRBD2
j_call: TRBJ2-7
clone_size: NA

cdr3_nt: TGTGCCAGCAGCTTAGATAGTCAGCCCCAGCATTTT
cdr3_aa: CASSLDSQPQHF
v_call: TRBV7-9
d_call: NA
j_call: TRBJ1-5
clone_size: once

cdr3_nt: TGCGCCAGCAGCCAAGATTACTCCTTGGGACTAGCGGGTTACCACACCGGGGAGCTGTTTTTT
cdr3_aa: CASSQDYSLGLAGYHTGELFF
v_call: TRBV4-3
d_call: TRBD2
j_call: TRBJ2-2
clone_size: few

cdr3_nt: TGTGCCAGCAGCCACGGACAGGCGGGATCCTACAATGAGCAGTTCTTC
cdr3_aa: CASSHGQAGSYNEQFF
v_call: TRBV5-4
d_call: NA
j_call: TRBJ2-1
clone_size: NA